Listed here are 7 T cell receptor beta chains from one sample, sequenced in a study of cytomegalovirus exposure and HLA in healthy donors. The study ran its PCR with 60 Vbeta and 13 Jbeta primers. Measured with immunoSEQ multiplex PCR; TCRdb has only the in-frame clones, and not every one. The sample records roughly 150,000 clones, 75% to 90% being singletons. Sequencing was done on a sample of PBMCs. All receptors come from a woman aged 18-35 years in good health and CMV-seronegative.

V and J are TRBV4-1 and TRBJ2-1; 13 bases map to TRBD2. With V trimmed by 3 bases and J by 7 bases, 12 bases remained unmatched. This CDR3 is built from 18 residues. CDR1 is MGHRA and CDR2 is YSYEKL in the germline V gene. The CDR3 reads CASSQVDMGLAGSNEQFF. In DNA, the CDR3 is TGCGCCAGCAGCCAGGTGGATATGGGACTAGCGGGGTCTAATGAGCAGTTCTTC.

The rearrangement uses TRBV10-2 and TRBJ1-1, with 7 bases matching TRBD1. This CDR3 is 11 amino acids long. V dropped 8 bases and J dropped 11; count of bases not matched to a gene: 8. CDR1 and CDR2 from the germline V gene are WSHSY and SAAADI. CDR3 region: CASLEGAMAFF. The CDR3 DNA follows: TGCGCCAGCCTTGAGGGGGCGATGGCTTTCTTT.

The chain recombines TRBV6-6 with TRBJ2-1, with D possibly being TRBD2 (5 bases). Germline CDR1 reads MNHNY; CDR2 reads SVGAGI (reference sequence). Between the trimmed V and J ends, which lost 5 bases and 8 bases, there was a span of 13 bases. The length of the CDR3 is 13 residues. CDR3 residues: CASSTTSSHEQFF. CDR3 coding DNA: TGTGCCAGCAGTACCACTAGTTCTCATGAGCAGTTCTTC.

This chain joins TRBV6-5 and TRBJ2-3; a possible D gene is TRBD2 (6 bases). The CDR3 is 15 amino acids. V was pared by 4 bases and J by 2 bases, with 13 bases between. Germline CDR1 reads MNHEY; CDR2 reads SVGAGI. For the CDR3, the DNA is TGTGCCAGCAGTTCCCGGGGGTCACCCACAGATACGCAGTATTTT. The encoded protein is CASSSRGSPTDTQYF.

This clone has just a few counts. This rearrangement joins TRBV7-9 to TRBJ1-2; 12 positions agree with TRBD1. V gave up 0 bases and J gave up 4 bases; unmatched junction bases: 3. This CDR3 has 16 residues. Germline loops: CDR1 SEHNR, CDR2 FQNEAQ (reference sequence). This chain's CDR3 is CASSLAGTGGIYGYTF. DNA for the CDR3: TGTGCCAGCAGCTTAGCGGGGACAGGGGGCATCTATGGCTACACCTTC.

The rearrangement joins TRBV18 to TRBJ1-5; 9 bases fit TRBD1. V shed 3 bases, J shed 11 bases, and the junction held 5 bases outside the gene matches. Germline V gene lookup returns CDR1 KGHSH and CDR2 LQKENI. This CDR3 region has 13 residues. CDR3 loop: CASSPGQGWAQHF. The CDR3 bases are TGTGCCAGCTCACCGGGACAGGGATGGGCCCAGCATTTT. Filled out from reference TRBV18 and TRBJ1-5, the complete variable domain reads NAGVMQNPRHLVRRRGQEARLRCSPMKGHSHVYWYRQLPEEGLKFMVYLQKENIIDESGMPKERFSAEFPKEGPSILRIQQVVRGDSAAYFCASSPGQGWAQHFGDGTRLSIL.

The genes are TRBV30 and TRBJ1-2, with TRBD1 matching 7 bases. Germline V lookup: CDR1 GTSNPN, CDR2 SVGIG (reference sequence). This CDR3 contains 14 residues. Trimming removed 4 bases from V and 2 bases from J; junction bases left unmatched: 7. The CDR3 protein is CAWKGAGGNYGYTF. CDR3 sequence (DNA): TGTGCCTGGAAAGGGGCAGGGGGAAACTATGGCTACACCTTC.